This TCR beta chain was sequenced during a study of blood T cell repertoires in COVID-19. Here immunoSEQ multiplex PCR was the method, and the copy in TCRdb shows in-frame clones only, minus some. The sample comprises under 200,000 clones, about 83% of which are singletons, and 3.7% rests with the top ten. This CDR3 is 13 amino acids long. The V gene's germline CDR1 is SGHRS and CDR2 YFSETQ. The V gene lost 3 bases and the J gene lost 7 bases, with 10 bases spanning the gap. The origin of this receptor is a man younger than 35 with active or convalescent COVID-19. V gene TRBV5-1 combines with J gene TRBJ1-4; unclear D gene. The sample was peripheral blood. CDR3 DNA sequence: TGCGCCAGCAGCTGGGGTGGGAGTGAAAAACTGTTTTTT. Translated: CASSWGGSEKLFF.